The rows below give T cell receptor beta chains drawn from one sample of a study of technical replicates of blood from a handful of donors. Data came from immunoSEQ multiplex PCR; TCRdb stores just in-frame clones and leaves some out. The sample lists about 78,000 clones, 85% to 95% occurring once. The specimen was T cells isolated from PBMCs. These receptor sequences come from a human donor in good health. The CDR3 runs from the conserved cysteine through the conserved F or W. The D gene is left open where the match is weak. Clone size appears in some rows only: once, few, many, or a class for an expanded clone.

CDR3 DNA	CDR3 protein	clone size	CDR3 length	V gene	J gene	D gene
TGTGCCAGCAGCCCGCGGGGGCAAGAGACCCAGTACTTC	CASSPRGQETQYF	.	13	TRBV7-3	TRBJ2-5	TRBD2
TGTGCCAGCAGCGCCCTCCCGGGAGAGGCAACTAATGAAAAACTGTTTTTT	CASSALPGEATNEKLFF	.	17	TRBV7-8	TRBJ1-4	.
TGTGCCAGCAGCTACCAGGGGAACACTGAAGCTTTCTTT	CASSYQGNTEAFF	.	13	TRBV7-9	TRBJ1-1	.
TGTGCCAGCAGTTTATCCCTAGCGGGAGTATACGAGCAGTACTTC	CASSLSLAGVYEQYF	.	15	TRBV27	TRBJ2-7	TRBD2
TGCAGCGGAGGGACAGGCTATGAAGCTTTCTTT	CSGGTGYEAFF	.	11	TRBV29-1	TRBJ1-1	TRBD1
TGTGCCACCAGTCGACTCGGACACTCAGGGACTAATGAAAAACTGTTTTTT	CATSRLGHSGTNEKLFF	.	17	TRBV15	TRBJ1-4	.
TGTGCCAGCAGCCAAGACGTGGACAGGTCGAGGTCTGACACCATATATTTT	CASSQDVDRSRSDTIYF	.	17	TRBV4-2	TRBJ1-3	TRBD1
TGTGCCAGCAGAAGGCCCTCGTCTCTAGCGGGAGGTTACAATGAGCAGTTCTTC	CASRRPSSLAGGYNEQFF	.	18	TRBV4-2	TRBJ2-1	TRBD2
TGTGCCAGCACCCCCCCCGGCGGGGGGCCATCACCCCTCCACTTT	CASTPPGGGPSPLHF	.	15	TRBV28	TRBJ1-6	.
TGCGCCAGCAGCTTGTCCGGGGAAAGCAATCAGCCCCAGCATTTT	CASSLSGESNQPQHF	.	15	TRBV5-1	TRBJ1-5	.
TGTGCCAGCAGTTTACCTATAGGGAGGGCCTCTGGGGCCAACGTCCTGACTTTC	CASSLPIGRASGANVLTF	.	18	TRBV28	TRBJ2-6	TRBD2
TGTGCCAGCAGTTTACCCGGGTATTATGACACCGGGGAGCTGTTTTTT	CASSLPGYYDTGELFF	once	16	TRBV27	TRBJ2-2	.
TGTGCCAGCGCCCAAGGGACACTGCGAGGTCAGCCCCAGCATTTT	CASAQGTLRGQPQHF	.	15	TRBV2	TRBJ1-5	.
TGTGCCAGCAGCTTAACGGGAGGGCAGCCCCAGCATTTT	CASSLTGGQPQHF	.	13	TRBV7-3	TRBJ1-5	.
TGTGCCAGTAGCTTGGTCAGGGAGGTTGGCACTGAAGCTTTCTTT	CASSLVREVGTEAFF	once	15	TRBV9	TRBJ1-1	.
TGTGCCAGCAGCTCGCCAGGGTCCTCTGGAAACACCATATATTTT	CASSSPGSSGNTIYF	.	15	TRBV7-6	TRBJ1-3	.
TGCGCCAGCAGTCAATCGGGGCGGGAGCGGTACACCGGGGAGCTGTTTTTT	CASSQSGRERYTGELFF	.	17	TRBV23-1	TRBJ2-2	TRBD2
TGCGCCAGCAGCTTGGCCGGGGGGGACCAGCCCCAGCATTTT	CASSLAGGDQPQHF	.	14	TRBV5-1	TRBJ1-5	.
TGTGCCAGCAGTTTATCGAGGCCAGGGGGTAGGGAGACCCAGTACTTC	CASSLSRPGGRETQYF	.	16	TRBV27	TRBJ2-5	TRBD1
TGTGCCAGCAGTGAAGCCGGGGGTGGCACCGGGGAGCTGTTTTTT	CASSEAGGGTGELFF	few	15	TRBV2	TRBJ2-2	.
TGTGCCAGTAGTCCAACCGGGACAGGGGCGAGCTATGGCTACACCTTC	CASSPTGTGASYGYTF	.	16	TRBV19	TRBJ1-2	TRBD1
TGTGCCAGCAGCTTAGAACTCCTAGTTTCCTACGAGCAGTACTTC	CASSLELLVSYEQYF	.	15	TRBV11-2	TRBJ2-7	.
TGCGCCAGCAGCCAGTCTCAGGGGCTCGACAATGAGCAGTTCTTC	CASSQSQGLDNEQFF	.	15	TRBV4-1	TRBJ2-1	.
TGCAGCGTGGAGAGGTACGATACGCAGTATTTT	CSVERYDTQYF	.	11	TRBV29-1	TRBJ2-3	.
TGTGCCAGCAGTTACCCGCAGGGTGAGACCCAGTACTTC	CASSYPQGETQYF	.	13	TRBV6-6	TRBJ2-5	.
TGTGCCAGCAGCCCCACAGGGCGAAGCAATCAGCCCCAGCATTTT	CASSPTGRSNQPQHF	.	15	TRBV9	TRBJ1-5	.
TGTGCCAGCAGTGAGACAGGGGTATTTTCTGGGGCCAACGTCCTGACTTTC	CASSETGVFSGANVLTF	.	17	TRBV28	TRBJ2-6	TRBD1
TGCAGCGTTGAAGACCCCGACGGGAATCTTAGCACAGATACGCAGTATTTT	CSVEDPDGNLSTDTQYF	.	17	TRBV29-1	TRBJ2-3	.
TGCGCCAGCAGCTTACCCCGGGAGGGCAGCGGAATAGCTAACTATGGCTACACCTTC	CASSLPREGSGIANYGYTF	.	19	TRBV5-1	TRBJ1-2	.
TGTGCCAGCAGTGCGGGCACTGAAGCTTTCTTT	CASSAGTEAFF	.	11	TRBV2	TRBJ1-1	.
TGTGCCAGCTCATTACGTGCCGACAGGGGCTACGAGCAGTACTTC	CASSLRADRGYEQYF	.	15	TRBV18	TRBJ2-7	TRBD1
TGTGCCACCAGCGATGAGGGACTAGGACTAGCGGGAGGGAGAGATACGCAGTATTTT	CATSDEGLGLAGGRDTQYF	.	19	TRBV15	TRBJ2-3	TRBD2
TGCGCCAGCAGCCCCGGGACTAGCGGGACCCTCCCGCACTTC	CASSPGTSGTLPHF	.	14	TRBV5-1	TRBJ2-7	TRBD2
TGCGCCAGCAGCTTACAGGTGAACACCGGGGAGCTGTTTTTT	CASSLQVNTGELFF	.	14	TRBV5-1	TRBJ2-2	.
TGCGCCAGCAGCTTGTGGACAGGGGGCGCCGGGGCCAACGTCCTGACTTTC	CASSLWTGGAGANVLTF	.	17	TRBV5-1	TRBJ2-6	TRBD1
TGTGCCAGCAGTGAAGCGACAGGGGCTTACTACGAGCAGTACTTC	CASSEATGAYYEQYF	.	15	TRBV6-1	TRBJ2-7	TRBD1
TGTGCCAGCACCCAAAGAAGGGGCACTGAAGCTTTCTTT	CASTQRRGTEAFF	.	13	TRBV14	TRBJ1-1	.
TGTGCCAGCAGTCCCCAGGGGTCTTACTACAATGAGCAGTTCTTC	CASSPQGSYYNEQFF	.	15	TRBV27	TRBJ2-1	.
TGTGCCAGCAGCGAATACAGGGGAACACAAGAGACCCAGTACTTC	CASSEYRGTQETQYF	.	15	TRBV7-9	TRBJ2-5	TRBD1
TGCGCCAGCAGCCAATTAGTAACCCAGGGGAGAGATCAGCCCCAGCATTTT	CASSQLVTQGRDQPQHF	.	17	TRBV4-1	TRBJ1-5	.